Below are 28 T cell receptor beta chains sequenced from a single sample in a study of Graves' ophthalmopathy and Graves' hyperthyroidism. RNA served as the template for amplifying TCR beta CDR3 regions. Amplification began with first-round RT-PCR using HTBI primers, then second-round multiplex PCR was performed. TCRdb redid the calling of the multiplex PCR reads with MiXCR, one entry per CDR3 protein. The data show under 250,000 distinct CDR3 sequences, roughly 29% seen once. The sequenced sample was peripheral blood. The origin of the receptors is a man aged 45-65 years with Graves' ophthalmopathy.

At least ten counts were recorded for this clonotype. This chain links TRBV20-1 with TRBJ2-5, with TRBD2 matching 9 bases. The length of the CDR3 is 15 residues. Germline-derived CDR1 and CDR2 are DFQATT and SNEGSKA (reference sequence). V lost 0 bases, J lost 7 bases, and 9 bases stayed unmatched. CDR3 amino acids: CSARDPIAGDGTQYF. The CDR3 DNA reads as TGCAGTGCTAGAGATCCCATAGCGGGAGATGGGACCCAGTACTTC.

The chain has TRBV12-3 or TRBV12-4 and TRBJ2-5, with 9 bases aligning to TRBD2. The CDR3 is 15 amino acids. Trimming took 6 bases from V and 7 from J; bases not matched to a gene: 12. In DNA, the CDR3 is TGTGCCAGCAGCCCGGAGACTAGCGGTTCAGGGACCCAGTACTTC. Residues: CASSPETSGSGTQYF.

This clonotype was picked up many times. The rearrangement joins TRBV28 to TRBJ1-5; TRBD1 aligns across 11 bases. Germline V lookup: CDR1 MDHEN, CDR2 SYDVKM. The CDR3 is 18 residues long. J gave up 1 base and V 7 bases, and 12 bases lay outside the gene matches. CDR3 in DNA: TGTGCCAGCACCCTCCGGGACAGGGGGAGGAGGAGCAATCAGCCCCAGCATTTT. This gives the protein CASTLRDRGRRSNQPQHF.

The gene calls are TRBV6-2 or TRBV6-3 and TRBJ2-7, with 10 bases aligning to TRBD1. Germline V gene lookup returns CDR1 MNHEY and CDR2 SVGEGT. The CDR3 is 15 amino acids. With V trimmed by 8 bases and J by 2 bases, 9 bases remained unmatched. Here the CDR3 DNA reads TGTGCCAGCGCACGGGACAGGGGCGCCCCCTACGAGCAGTACTTC. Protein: CASARDRGAPYEQYF.

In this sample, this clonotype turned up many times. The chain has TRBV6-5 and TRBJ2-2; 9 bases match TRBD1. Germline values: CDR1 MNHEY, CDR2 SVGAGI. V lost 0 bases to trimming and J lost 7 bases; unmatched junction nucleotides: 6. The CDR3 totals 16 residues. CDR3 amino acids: CASSYSVQGANGELFF. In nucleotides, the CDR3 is TGTGCCAGCAGTTACTCAGTACAGGGGGCGAACGGGGAGCTGTTTTTT.

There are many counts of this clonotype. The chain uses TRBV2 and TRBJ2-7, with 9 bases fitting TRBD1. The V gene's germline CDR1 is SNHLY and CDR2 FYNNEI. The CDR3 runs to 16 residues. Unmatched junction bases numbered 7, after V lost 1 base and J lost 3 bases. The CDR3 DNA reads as TGTGCCAGCAGTGAAGACGAAACAGGGGGCTACTACGAGCAGTACTTC. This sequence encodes CASSEDETGGYYEQYF.

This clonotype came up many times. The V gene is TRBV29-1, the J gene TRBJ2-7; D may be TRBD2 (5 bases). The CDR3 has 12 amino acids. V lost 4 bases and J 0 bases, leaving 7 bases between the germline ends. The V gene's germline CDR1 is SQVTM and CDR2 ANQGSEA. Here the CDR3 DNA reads TGCAGCGTTGGTGACTACTCCTACGAGCAGTACTTC. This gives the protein CSVGDYSYEQYF.

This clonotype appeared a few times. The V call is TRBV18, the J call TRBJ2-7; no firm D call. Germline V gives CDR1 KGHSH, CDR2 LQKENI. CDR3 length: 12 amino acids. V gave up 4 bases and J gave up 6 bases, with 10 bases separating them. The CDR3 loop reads CASSRTVPEQYF. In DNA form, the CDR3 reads TGTGCCAGCTCACGCACCGTTCCCGAGCAGTACTTC.

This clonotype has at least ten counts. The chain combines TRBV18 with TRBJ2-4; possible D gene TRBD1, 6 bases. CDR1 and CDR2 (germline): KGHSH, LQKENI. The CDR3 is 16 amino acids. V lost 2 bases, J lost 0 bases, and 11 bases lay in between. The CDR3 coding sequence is TGTGCCAGCTCACCAAGAACAGGGCTAGCCAAAAACATTCAGTACTTC. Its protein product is CASSPRTGLAKNIQYF.

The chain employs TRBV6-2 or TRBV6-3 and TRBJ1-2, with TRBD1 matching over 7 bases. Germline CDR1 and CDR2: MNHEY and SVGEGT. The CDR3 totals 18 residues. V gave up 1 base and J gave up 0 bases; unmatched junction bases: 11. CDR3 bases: TGTGCCAGCAGTTACTACGACAGGGCATCGTTAGCTAACTATGGCTACACCTTC. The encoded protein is CASSYYDRASLANYGYTF.

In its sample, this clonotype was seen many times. This CDR3 reads CASSLRGYTTEAFF. The CDR3 region has the DNA TGTGCCAGCAGTTTACGGGGTTATACCACTGAAGCTTTCTTT. The V call is TRBV27, the J call TRBJ1-1; D unresolved. CDR1 is MNHEY, CDR2 SMNVEV, per germline (reference sequence). Trimming left V 2 bases short and J 4 bases short, with 11 bases between. The CDR3 covers 14 residues.

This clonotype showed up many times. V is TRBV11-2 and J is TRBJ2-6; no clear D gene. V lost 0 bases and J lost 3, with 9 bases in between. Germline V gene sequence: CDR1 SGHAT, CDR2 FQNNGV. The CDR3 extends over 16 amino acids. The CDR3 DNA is TGTGCCAGCAGCTTAGATTTTAGGGTTGGGGCCAACGTCCTGACTTTC. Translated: CASSLDFRVGANVLTF.

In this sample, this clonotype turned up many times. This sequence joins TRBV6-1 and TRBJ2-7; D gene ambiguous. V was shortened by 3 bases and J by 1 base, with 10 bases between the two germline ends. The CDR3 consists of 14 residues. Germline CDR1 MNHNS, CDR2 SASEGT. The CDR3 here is CASSERWPSYEQYF. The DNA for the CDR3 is TGTGCCAGCAGTGAGCGGTGGCCTTCCTACGAGCAGTACTTC.

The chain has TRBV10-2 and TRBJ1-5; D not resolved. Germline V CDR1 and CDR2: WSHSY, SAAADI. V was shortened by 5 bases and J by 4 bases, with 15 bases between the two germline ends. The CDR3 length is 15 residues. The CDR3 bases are TGCGCCAGCAGTTCGTCCACAGCTCGTAATCAGCCCCAGCATTTT. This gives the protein CASSSSTARNQPQHF.

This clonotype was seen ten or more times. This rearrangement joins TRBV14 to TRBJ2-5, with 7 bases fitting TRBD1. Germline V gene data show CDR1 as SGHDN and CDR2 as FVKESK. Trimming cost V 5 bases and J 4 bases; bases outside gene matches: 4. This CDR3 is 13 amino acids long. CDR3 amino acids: CASSYDRVETQYF. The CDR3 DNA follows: TGTGCCAGCAGCTACGACAGGGTAGAGACCCAGTACTTC.

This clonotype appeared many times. CDR3 bases: TGTGCCAGCAGCCTACCCGGGACAGGGGCCAACGTCCTGACTTTC. Its protein product is CASSLPGTGANVLTF. The chain is built from TRBV12-3 or TRBV12-4 and TRBJ2-6, with a possible D match to TRBD1 (6 bases). Trimming cost V 6 bases and J 4 bases, with 13 bases left between them. The CDR3 is 15 amino acids.

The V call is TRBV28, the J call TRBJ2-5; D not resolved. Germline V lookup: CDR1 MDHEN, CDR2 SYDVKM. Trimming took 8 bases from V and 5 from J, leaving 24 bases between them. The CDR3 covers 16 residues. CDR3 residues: CASGEGSAAYMETQYF. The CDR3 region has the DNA TGTGCCAGCGGGGAAGGCAGCGCGGCCTACATGGAGACCCAGTACTTC.

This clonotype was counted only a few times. CDR3: CASSLVVGQETQYF. The CDR3 DNA sequence: TGTGCCAGCAGCTTAGTGGTTGGGCAAGAGACCCAGTACTTC. The genes are TRBV7-2 and TRBJ2-5, with D hard to call. The germline V gene has CDR1 SGHTA and CDR2 FQGNSA. Deletions cut 1 base from V and 2 bases from J, with 8 bases between. This CDR3 contains 14 residues.

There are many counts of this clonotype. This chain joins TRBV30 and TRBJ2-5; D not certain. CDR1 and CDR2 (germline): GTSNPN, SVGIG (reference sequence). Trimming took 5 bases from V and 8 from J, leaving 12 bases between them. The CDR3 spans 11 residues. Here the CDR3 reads CAWGRGSTQYF. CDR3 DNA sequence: TGTGCCTGGGGACGTGGATCCACCCAGTACTTC.

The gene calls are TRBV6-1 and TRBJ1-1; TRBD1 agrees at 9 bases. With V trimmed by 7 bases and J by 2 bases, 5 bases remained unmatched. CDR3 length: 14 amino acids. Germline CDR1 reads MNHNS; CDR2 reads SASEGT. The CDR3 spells CASMGTGFNTEAFF. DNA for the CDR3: TGTGCCAGCATGGGGACAGGGTTCAACACTGAAGCTTTCTTT.

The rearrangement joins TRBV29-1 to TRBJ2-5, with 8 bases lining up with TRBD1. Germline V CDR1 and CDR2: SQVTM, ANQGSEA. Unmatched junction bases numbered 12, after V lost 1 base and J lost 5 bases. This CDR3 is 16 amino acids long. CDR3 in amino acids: CSVEGLGETGAETQYF. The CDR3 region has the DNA TGCAGCGTTGAAGGGTTGGGGGAGACAGGGGCGGAGACCCAGTACTTC. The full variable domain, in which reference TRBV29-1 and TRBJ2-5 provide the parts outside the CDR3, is SAVISQKPSRDICQRGTSLTIQCQVDSQVTMMFWYRQQPGQSLTLIATANQGSEATYESGFVIDKFPISRPNLTFSTLTVSNMSPEDSSIYLCSVEGLGETGAETQYFGPGTRLLVL.

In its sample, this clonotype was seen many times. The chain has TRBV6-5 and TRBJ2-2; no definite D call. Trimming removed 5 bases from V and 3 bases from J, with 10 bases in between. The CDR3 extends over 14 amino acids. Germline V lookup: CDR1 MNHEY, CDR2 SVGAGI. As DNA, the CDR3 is TGTGCCAGCAGTCCAAGACGAGACACCGGGGAGCTGTTTTTT. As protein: CASSPRRDTGELFF.

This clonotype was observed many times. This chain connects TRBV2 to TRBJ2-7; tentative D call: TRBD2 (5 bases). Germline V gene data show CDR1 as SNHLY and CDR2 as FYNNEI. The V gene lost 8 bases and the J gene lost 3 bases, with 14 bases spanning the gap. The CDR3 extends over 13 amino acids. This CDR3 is CASGKSRDYEQYF. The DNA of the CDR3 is TGTGCCAGCGGAAAGTCACGGGACTACGAGCAGTACTTC.

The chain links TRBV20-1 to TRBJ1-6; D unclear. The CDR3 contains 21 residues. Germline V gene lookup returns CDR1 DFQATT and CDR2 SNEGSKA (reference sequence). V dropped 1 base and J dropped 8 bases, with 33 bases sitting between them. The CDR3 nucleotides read TGCAGTGCTAGAGGGGGAGGTGTCGTACCTAGCCCCGCTGGGAGGGATTCACCCCTCCACTTT. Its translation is CSARGGGVVPSPAGRDSPLHF.

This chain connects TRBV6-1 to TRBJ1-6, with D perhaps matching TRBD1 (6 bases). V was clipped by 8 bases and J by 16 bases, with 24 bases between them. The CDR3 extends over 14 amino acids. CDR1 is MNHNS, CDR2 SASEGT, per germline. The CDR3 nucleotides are TGTGCCAGCGGGGAGACAGGCTTCGGTCTACGTCTCCACTTT. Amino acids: CASGETGFGLRLHF.

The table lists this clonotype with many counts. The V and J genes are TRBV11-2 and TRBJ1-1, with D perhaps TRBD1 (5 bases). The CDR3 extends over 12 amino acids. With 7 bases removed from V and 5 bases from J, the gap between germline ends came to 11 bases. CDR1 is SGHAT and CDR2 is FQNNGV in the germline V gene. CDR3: CASIQEETEAFF. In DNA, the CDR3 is TGTGCCAGCATACAGGAGGAAACTGAAGCTTTCTTT.

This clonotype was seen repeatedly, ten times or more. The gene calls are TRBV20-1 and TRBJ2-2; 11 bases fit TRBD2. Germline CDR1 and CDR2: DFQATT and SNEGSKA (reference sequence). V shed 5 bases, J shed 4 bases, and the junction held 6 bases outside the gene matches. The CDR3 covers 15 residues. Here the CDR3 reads CSAGLAGEGTGELFF. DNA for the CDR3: TGCAGTGCTGGACTAGCGGGTGAGGGCACCGGGGAGCTGTTTTTT.

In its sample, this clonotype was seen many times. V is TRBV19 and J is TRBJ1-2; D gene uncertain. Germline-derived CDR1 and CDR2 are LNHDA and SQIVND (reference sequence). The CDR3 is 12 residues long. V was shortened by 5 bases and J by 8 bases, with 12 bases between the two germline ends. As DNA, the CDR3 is TGTGCCAGTAGTCCTCGGGCAGCGGGCTACACCTTC. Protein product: CASSPRAAGYTF. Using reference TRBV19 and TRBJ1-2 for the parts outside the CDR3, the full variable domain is DGGITQSPKYLFRKEGQNVTLSCEQNLNHDAMYWYRQDPGQGLRLIYYSQIVNDFQKGDIAEGYSVSREKKESFPLTVTSAQKNPTAFYLCASSPRAAGYTFGSGTRLTVV.